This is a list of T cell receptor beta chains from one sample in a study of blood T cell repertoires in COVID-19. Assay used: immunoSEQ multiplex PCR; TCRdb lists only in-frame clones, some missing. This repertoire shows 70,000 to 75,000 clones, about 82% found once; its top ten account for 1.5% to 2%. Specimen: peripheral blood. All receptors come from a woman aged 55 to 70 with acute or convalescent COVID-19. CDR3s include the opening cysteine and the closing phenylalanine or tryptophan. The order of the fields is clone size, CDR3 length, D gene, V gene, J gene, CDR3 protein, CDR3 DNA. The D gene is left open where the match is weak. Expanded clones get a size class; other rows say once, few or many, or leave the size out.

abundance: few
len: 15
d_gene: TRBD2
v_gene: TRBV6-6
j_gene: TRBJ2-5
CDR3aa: CASRGTSGGQETQYF
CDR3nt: TGTGCCAGCAGGGGGACTAGCGGGGGACAAGAGACCCAGTACTTC

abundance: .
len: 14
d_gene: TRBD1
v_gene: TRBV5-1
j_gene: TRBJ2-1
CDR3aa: CASTRQGAYNEQFF
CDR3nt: TGCGCCAGCACCCGACAGGGGGCCTACAATGAGCAGTTCTTC

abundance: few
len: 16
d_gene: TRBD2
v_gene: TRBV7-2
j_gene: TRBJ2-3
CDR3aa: CASSLASGGLADTQYF
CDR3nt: TGTGCCAGCAGCTTAGCTAGCGGGGGCCTCGCCGATACGCAGTATTTT

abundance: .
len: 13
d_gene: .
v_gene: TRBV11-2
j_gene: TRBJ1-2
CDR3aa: CASSPTGNYGYTF
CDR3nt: TGTGCCAGCAGCCCCACAGGGAATTATGGCTACACCTTC

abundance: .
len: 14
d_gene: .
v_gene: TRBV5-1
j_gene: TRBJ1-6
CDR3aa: CASSLGGMSSPLHF
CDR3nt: TGCGCCAGCAGCTTGGGAGGGATGAGTTCACCCCTCCACTTT

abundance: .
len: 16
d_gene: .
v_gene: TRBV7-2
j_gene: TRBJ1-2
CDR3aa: CASSLARTANTGGYTF
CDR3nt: TGTGCCAGCAGCTTAGCCCGGACAGCAAACACGGGGGGCTACACCTTC

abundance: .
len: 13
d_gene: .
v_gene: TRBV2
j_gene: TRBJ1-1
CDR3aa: CASSAEANTEAFF
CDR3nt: TGTGCCAGCAGTGCTGAGGCAAACACTGAAGCTTTCTTT

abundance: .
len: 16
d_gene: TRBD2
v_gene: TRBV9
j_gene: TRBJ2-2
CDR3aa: CAGPPWREGHTGELFF
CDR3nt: TGTGCCGGACCGCCGTGGCGGGAGGGCCATACCGGGGAGCTGTTTTTT

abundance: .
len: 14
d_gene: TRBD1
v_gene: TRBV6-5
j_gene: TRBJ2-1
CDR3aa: CASRDRVPYNEQFF
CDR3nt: TGTGCCAGCCGGGACAGGGTCCCTTACAATGAGCAGTTCTTC

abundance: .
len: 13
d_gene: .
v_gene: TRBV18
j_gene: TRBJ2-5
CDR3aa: CASSPYREETQYF
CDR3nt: TGTGCCAGCTCACCATACCGGGAGGAGACCCAGTACTTC

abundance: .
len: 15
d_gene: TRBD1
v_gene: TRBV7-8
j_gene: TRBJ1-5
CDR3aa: CASSAQGVRNQPQHF
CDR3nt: TGTGCCAGCAGCGCACAGGGGGTGCGAAATCAGCCCCAGCATTTT

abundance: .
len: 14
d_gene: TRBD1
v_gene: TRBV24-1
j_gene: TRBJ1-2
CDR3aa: CATSDPDRGPGYTF
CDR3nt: TGTGCCACCAGTGACCCGGACAGGGGGCCTGGCTACACCTTC

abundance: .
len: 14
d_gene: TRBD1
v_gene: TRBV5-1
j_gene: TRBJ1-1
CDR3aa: CASGSGTGDTEAFF
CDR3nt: TGCGCCAGCGGATCCGGGACAGGGGACACTGAAGCTTTCTTT

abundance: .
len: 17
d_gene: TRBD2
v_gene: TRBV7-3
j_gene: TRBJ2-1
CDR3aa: CASSLRLAGGPNNEQFF
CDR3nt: TGTGCCAGCAGCTTAAGGCTAGCGGGGGGGCCCAACAATGAGCAGTTCTTC

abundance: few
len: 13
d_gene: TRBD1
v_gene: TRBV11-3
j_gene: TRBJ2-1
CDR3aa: CASSEGGKNEQFF
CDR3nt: TGTGCCAGCAGTGAAGGGGGCAAAAATGAGCAGTTCTTC

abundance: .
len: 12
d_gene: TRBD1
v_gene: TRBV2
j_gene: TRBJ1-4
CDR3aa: CASSGQGVELFF
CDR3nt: TGTGCCAGCAGTGGACAGGGCGTCGAACTGTTTTTT

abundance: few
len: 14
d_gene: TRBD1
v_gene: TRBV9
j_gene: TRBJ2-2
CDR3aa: CASSGTGGSGELFF
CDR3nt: TGTGCCAGCAGCGGGACAGGGGGCTCCGGGGAGCTGTTTTTT

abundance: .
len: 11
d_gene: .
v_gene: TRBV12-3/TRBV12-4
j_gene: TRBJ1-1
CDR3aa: CASSRQDEAFF
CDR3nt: TGTGCCAGCAGCCGACAGGATGAAGCTTTCTTT

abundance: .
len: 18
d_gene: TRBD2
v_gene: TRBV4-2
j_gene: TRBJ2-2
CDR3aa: CASSQEALAGDGTGELFF
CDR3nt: TGTGCCAGCAGCCAAGAGGCGCTAGCGGGAGACGGGACCGGGGAGCTGTTTTTT

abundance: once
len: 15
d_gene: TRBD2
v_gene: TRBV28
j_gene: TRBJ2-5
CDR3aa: CASSPRTSGEETQYF
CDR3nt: TGTGCCAGCAGTCCCCGGACTAGCGGGGAGGAGACCCAGTACTTC

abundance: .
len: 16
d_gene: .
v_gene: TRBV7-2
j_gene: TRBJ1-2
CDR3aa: CASSSKKQGFNYGYTF
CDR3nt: TGTGCCAGCAGCTCAAAGAAGCAGGGGTTTAACTATGGCTACACCTTC

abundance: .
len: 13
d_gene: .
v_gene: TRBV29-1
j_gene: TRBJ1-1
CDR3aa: CSVETGVKTEAFF
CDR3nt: TGCAGCGTTGAAACGGGGGTGAAAACTGAAGCTTTCTTT

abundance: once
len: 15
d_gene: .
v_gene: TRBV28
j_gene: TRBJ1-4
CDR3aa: CASRPDGGPNEKLFF
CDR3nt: TGTGCCAGCAGACCCGACGGGGGGCCGAATGAAAAACTGTTTTTT

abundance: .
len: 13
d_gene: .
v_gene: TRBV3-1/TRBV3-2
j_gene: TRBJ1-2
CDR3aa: CASSFDKIQGYTF
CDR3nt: TGTGCCAGCAGCTTTGACAAGATTCAGGGCTACACCTTC

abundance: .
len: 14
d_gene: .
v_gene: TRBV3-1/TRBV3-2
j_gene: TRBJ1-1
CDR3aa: CASSQIEGNTEAFF
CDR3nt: TGTGCCAGCAGCCAAATAGAGGGGAACACTGAAGCTTTCTTT

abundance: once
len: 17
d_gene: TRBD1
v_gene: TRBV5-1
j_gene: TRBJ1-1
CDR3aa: CASSLAPTGGGRTEAFF
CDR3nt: TGCGCCAGCAGCTTGGCCCCCACAGGGGGGGGAAGAACTGAAGCTTTCTTT

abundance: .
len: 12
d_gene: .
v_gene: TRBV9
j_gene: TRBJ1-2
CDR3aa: CASSVNSRGYTF
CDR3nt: TGTGCCAGCAGCGTAAACTCGAGGGGCTACACCTTC

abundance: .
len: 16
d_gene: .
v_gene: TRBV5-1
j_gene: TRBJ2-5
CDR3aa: CASSLGSGFSQETQYF
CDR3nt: TGCGCCAGCAGCTTGGGGTCGGGGTTTAGCCAAGAGACCCAGTACTTC

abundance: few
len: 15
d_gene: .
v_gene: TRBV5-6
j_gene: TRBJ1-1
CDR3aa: CASSLGGLENTEAFF
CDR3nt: TGTGCCAGCAGCTTGGGTGGCCTTGAGAACACTGAAGCTTTCTTT

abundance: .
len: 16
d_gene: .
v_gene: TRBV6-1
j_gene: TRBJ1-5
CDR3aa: CASSEDAFRGNQPQHF
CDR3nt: TGTGCCAGCAGTGAAGATGCATTCCGGGGCAATCAGCCCCAGCATTTT

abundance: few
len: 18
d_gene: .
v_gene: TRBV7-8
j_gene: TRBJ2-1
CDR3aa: CASSLVYKARQFYNEQFF
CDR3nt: TGTGCCAGCAGCTTAGTTTATAAGGCGAGGCAATTCTACAATGAGCAGTTCTTC

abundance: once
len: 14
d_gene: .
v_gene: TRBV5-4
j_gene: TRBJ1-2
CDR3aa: CASSLGLNKYGYTF
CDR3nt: TGTGCCAGCAGCTTGGGGCTTAATAAGTATGGCTACACCTTC

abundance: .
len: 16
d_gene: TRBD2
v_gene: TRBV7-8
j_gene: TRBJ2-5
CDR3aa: CASSLGLAGGQETQYF
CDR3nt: TGTGCCAGCAGCTTAGGACTAGCGGGGGGTCAAGAGACCCAGTACTTC

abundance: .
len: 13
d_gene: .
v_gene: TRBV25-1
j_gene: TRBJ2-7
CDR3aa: CASSSLPAYEQYF
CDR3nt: TGTGCCAGCAGTTCCCTCCCAGCCTACGAGCAGTACTTC

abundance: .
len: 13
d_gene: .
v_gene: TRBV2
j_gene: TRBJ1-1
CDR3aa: CASSENRPTEAFF
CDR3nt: TGTGCCAGCAGTGAAAACAGGCCGACTGAAGCTTTCTTT

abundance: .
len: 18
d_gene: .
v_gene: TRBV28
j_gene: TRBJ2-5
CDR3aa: CASSLWGGTVGLGETQYF
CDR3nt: TGTGCCAGCAGTTTATGGGGGGGAACGGTTGGATTGGGAGAGACCCAGTACTTC

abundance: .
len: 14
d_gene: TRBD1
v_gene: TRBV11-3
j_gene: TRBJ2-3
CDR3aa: CASSPQGGTDTQYF
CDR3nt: TGTGCCAGCAGCCCACAGGGGGGCACAGATACGCAGTATTTT

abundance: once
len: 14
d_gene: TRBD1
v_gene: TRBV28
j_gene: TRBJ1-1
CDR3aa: CASSYRDRGRYRQF
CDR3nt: TGTGCCAGCAGTTACCGGGACAGGGGGCGCTACCGCCAGTTT

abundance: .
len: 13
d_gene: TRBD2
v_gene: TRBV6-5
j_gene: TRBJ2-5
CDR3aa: CASSRGGRWTQYF
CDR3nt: TGTGCCAGCAGCCGGGGGGGACGATGGACCCAGTACTTC

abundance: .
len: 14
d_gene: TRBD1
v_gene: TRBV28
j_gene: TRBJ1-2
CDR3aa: CASSNRGHAYGYTF
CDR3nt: TGTGCCAGCAGTAACAGGGGGCACGCCTATGGCTACACCTTC

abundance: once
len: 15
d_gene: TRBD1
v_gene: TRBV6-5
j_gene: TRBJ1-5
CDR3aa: CASSLGTGLGQPQHF
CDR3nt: TGTGCCAGTAGCCTTGGGACAGGGTTGGGTCAGCCCCAGCATTTT

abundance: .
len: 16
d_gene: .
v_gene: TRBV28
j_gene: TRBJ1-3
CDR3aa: CASRGSGGASGNTIYF
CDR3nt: TGTGCCAGCAGAGGCAGCGGGGGCGCATCTGGAAACACCATATATTTT

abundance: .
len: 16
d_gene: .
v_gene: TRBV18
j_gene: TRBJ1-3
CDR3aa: CASSPNPPLSGNTIYF
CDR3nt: TGTGCCAGCTCACCTAATCCCCCCCTCTCTGGAAACACCATATATTTT

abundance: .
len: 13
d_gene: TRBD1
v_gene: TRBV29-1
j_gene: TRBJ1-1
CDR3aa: CSVRTGRGTEAFF
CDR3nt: TGCAGCGTACGGACAGGGAGGGGCACTGAAGCTTTCTTT

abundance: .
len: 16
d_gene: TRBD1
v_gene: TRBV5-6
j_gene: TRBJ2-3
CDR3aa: CASSQLGTGATDTQYF
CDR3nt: TGTGCCAGCAGCCAACTTGGGACAGGGGCCACAGATACGCAGTATTTT

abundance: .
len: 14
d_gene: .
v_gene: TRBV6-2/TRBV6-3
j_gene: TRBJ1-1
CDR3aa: CASSYTGLNTEAFF
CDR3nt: TGTGCCAGCAGTTACACAGGGCTAAACACTGAAGCTTTCTTT

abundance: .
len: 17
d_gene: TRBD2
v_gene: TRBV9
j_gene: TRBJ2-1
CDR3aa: CASRLLAGGSSYNEQFF
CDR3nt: TGTGCCAGCAGATTACTAGCGGGGGGTAGCTCCTACAATGAGCAGTTCTTC

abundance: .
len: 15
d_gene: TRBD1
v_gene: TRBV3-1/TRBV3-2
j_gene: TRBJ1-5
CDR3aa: CASSQGGQGGQPQHF
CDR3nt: TGTGCCAGCAGCCAAGGCGGACAGGGTGGTCAGCCCCAGCATTTT

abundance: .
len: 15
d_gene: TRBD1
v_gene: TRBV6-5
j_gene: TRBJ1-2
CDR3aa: CASSLGQGENYGYTF
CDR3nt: TGTGCCAGCAGCCTTGGACAGGGGGAGAACTATGGCTACACCTTC

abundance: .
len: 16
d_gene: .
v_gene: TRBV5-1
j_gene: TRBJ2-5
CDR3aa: CASSLDGGWNQETQYF
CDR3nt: TGCGCCAGCAGCCTGGACGGAGGGTGGAACCAAGAGACCCAGTACTTC

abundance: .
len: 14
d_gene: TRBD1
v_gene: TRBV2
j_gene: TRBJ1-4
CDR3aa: CASSRQGRWEKLFF
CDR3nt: TGTGCCAGCAGCCGACAGGGGCGGTGGGAAAAACTGTTTTTT

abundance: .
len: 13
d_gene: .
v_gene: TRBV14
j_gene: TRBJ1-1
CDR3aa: CASSQGRGLGAFF
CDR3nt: TGTGCCAGCAGCCAAGGAAGAGGGCTTGGAGCTTTCTTT

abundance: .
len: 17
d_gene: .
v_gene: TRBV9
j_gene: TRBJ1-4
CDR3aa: CASSVGPGRPTNEKLFF
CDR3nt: TGTGCCAGCAGCGTAGGTCCAGGCCGTCCGACTAATGAAAAACTGTTTTTT

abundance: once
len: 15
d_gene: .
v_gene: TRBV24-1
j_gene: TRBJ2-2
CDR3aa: CATRDSGANTGELFF
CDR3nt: TGTGCCACCAGAGATAGCGGCGCGAACACCGGGGAGCTGTTTTTT

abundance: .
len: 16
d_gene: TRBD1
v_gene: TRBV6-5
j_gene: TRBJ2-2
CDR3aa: CASSSWGPGGVGELFF
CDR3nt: TGTGCCAGCAGTTCCTGGGGTCCAGGGGGCGTCGGGGAGCTGTTTTTT